Below, one TCR beta chain is given with its context. Its target is not known. The use of a sample-barcoded 5' primer and a J-beta primer mix characterized a second PCR of about 7 to 12 cycles. In TCRdb, the 5' RACE reads were re-called with MiXCR into one record per CDR3 protein. There are 1.5 million to 2 million distinct CDR3 sequences in the sample; 35% to 50% occur only once, and 20% to 25% lies in the top ten. This sample is drawn from a study of blood T cells in healthy people across ages. Study-level results: Versus aged donors, long-lived donors had higher diversity and more naive CD4+ cells.

The sample taken for sequencing was blood. The receptor was derived from a human donor in good health.

The CDR3 spells CASSGEGAGLGYGYTF. The CDR3 DNA follows: TGTGCCAGCAGCGGAGAAGGGGCCGGGCTCGGCTATGGCTACACCTTC. V usage is TRBV9 and J usage is TRBJ1-2, with TRBD1 as a possible D gene (5 bases). Between the trimmed V and J ends, which lost 3 bases and 4 bases, there was a span of 19 bases. From germline, CDR1 is SGDLS and CDR2 YYNGEE. The CDR3 is made up of 16 amino acids.